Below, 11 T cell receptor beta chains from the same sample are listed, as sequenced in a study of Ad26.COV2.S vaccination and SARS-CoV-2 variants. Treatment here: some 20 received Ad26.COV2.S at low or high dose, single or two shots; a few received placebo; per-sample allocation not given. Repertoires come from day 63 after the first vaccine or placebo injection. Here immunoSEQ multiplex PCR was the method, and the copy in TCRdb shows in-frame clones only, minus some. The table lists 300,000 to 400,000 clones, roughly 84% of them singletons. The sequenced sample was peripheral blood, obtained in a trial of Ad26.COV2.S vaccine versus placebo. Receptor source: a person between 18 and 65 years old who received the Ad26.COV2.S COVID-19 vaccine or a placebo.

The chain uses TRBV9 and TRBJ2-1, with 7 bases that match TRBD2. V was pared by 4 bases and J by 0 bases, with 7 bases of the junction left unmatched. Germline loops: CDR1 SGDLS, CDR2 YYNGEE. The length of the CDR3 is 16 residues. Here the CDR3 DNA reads TGTGCCAGCAGCACCTTACGCGGGAGCTCCTACAATGAGCAGTTCTTC. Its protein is CASSTLRGSSYNEQFF. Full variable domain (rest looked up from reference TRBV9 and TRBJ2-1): DSGVTQTPKHLITATGQRVTLRCSPRSGDLSVYWYQQSLDQGLQFLIQYYNGEERAKGNILERFSAQQFPDLHSELNLSSLELGDSALYFCASSTLRGSSYNEQFFGPGTRLTVL.

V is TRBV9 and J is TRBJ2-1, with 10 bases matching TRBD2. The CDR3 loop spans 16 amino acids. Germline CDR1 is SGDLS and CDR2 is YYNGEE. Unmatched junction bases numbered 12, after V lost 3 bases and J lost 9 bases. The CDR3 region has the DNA TGTGCCAGCAGCGACCCAGCGGGGGGGCCCCCGTTTGAGCAGTTCTTC. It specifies CASSDPAGGPPFEQFF.

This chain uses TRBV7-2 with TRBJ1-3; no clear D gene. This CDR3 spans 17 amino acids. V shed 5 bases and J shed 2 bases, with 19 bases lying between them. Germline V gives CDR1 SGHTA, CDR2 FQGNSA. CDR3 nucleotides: TGTGCCAGCAGCATAACCGGACGGATCAGCGCTGGAAACACCATATATTTT. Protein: CASSITGRISAGNTIYF.

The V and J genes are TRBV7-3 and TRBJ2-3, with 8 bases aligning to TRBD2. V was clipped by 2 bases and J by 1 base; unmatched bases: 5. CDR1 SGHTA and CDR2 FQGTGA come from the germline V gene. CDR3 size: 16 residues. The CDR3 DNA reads TGTGCCAGCAGCTTAGATAGCGGGGTCGGCACAGATACGCAGTATTTT. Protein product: CASSLDSGVGTDTQYF.

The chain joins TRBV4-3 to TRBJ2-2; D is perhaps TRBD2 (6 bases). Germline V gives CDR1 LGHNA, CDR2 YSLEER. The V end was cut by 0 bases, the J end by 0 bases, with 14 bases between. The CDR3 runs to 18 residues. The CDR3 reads CASSQDPPGLTNTGELFF. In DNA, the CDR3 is TGCGCCAGCAGCCAAGACCCACCGGGACTTACGAACACCGGGGAGCTGTTTTTT.

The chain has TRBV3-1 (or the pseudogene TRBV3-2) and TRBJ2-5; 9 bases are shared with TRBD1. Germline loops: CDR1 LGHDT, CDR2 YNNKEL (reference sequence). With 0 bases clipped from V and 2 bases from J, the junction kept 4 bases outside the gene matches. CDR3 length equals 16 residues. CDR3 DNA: TGTGCCAGCAGCCAAGATAGGGACAGGGCTCAAGAGACCCAGTACTTC. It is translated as CASSQDRDRAQETQYF.

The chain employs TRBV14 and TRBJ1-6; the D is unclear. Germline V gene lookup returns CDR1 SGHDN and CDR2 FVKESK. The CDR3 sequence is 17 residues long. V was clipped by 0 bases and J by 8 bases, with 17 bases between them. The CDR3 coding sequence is TGTGCCAGCAGCCAAGATCGGGCAGGATACTGGGATTCACCCCTCCACTTT. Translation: CASSQDRAGYWDSPLHF.

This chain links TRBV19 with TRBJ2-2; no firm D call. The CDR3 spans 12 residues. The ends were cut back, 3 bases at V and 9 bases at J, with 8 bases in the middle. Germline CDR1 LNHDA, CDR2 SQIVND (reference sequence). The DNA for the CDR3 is TGTGCCAGTAGTATTGGCCGCCGGGAGCTGTTTTTT. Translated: CASSIGRRELFF.

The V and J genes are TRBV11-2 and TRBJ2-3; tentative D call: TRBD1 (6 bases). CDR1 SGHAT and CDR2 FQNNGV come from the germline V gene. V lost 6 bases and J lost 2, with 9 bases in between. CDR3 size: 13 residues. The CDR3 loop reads CASSGDTTDTQYF. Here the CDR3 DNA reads TGTGCCAGCAGTGGGGACACCACAGATACGCAGTATTTT.

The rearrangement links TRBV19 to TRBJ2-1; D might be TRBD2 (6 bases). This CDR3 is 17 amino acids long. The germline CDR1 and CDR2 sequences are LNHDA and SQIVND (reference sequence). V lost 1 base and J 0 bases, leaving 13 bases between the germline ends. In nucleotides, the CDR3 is TGTGCCAGTAGTATAGTCGGGAGTTACAGCTCCTACAATGAGCAGTTCTTC. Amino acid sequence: CASSIVGSYSSYNEQFF.

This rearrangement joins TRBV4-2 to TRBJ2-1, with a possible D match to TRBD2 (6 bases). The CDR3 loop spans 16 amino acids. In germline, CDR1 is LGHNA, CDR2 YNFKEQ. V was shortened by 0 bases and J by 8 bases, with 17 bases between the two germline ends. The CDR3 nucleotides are TGTGCCAGCAGCCAAGAGAGACTAGTTGCTTCCTATGAGCAGTTCTTC. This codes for CASSQERLVASYEQFF.